A selection of T cell receptor beta chains follows, all from one sample in a study of Graves' ophthalmopathy and Graves' hyperthyroidism. TCRdb independently ran MiXCR on the multiplex PCR reads; one entry per CDR3 protein. The sample shows 500,000 to 700,000 distinct CDR3 sequences, about 40% of them seen only once. Input material: peripheral blood or thyroid tissue (not recorded which). The receptor set was obtained from an adult man with Graves' hyperthyroidism. Each CDR3 is given with its conserved first and last residue. D genes are given only for firm matches. Clone size is not always given. Where it is, it says once, few, many or a class for expanded clones.

cdr3_length	j_call	v_call	clone_size	d_call	cdr3_aa	cdr3_nt
15	TRBJ1-1	TRBV7-2	many	.	CASSLDGNMNTEAFF	TGTGCCAGCAGTCTGGACGGCAACATGAACACTGAAGCTTTCTTT
13	TRBJ2-7	TRBV24-1	.	TRBD2	CATSESGTSEQYF	TGTGCCACCAGTGAATCCGGGACTAGCGAGCAGTACTTC
15	TRBJ1-3	TRBV12-3/TRBV12-4	.	.	CASSLMSGSGNTIYF	TGTGCCAGCAGTTTAATGTCAGGGAGTGGAAACACCATATATTTT
16	TRBJ1-3	TRBV14	many	.	CASSQDSRQRRNTIYF	TGTGCCAGCAGCCAAGATTCAAGACAGCGCAGGAACACCATATATTTT
14	TRBJ2-7	TRBV7-9	.	.	CASSLDSSGGEQYF	TGTGCCAGCAGCCTCGACAGTTCCGGCGGGGAGCAGTACTTC
13	TRBJ1-1	TRBV27	few	TRBD1	CASRDRDSTEAFF	TGTGCCAGTAGGGACAGGGATTCCACTGAAGCTTTCTTT
16	TRBJ1-5	TRBV7-9	.	TRBD1	CASSLPGTASNQPQHF	TGTGCCAGCAGCTTACCAGGGACAGCCAGCAATCAGCCCCAGCATTTT
12	TRBJ1-5	TRBV2	many	.	CASRGPNQPQHF	TGTGCCAGCAGAGGACCAAATCAGCCCCAGCATTTT
14	TRBJ1-2	TRBV20-1	many	.	CSASTSTANYGYTF	TGCAGTGCTTCTACCTCGACAGCTAACTATGGCTACACCTTC
15	TRBJ1-1	TRBV28	few	.	CASSLGWGQNTEAFF	TGTGCCAGCAGTTTAGGGTGGGGACAGAACACTGAAGCTTTCTTT
14	TRBJ1-4	TRBV7-2	few	.	CASGIGGPSEKLFF	TGTGCCAGCGGCATCGGGGGGCCGAGTGAAAAACTGTTTTTT
12	TRBJ1-6	TRBV13	many	.	CASSLSNSPLHF	TGTGCCAGCAGCCTCTCAAATTCACCCCTCCACTTT
16	TRBJ2-2	TRBV7-9	many	.	CASSYLRTGNTGELFF	TGTGCCAGCAGCTACCTAAGGACGGGGAACACCGGGGAGCTGTTTTTT
18	TRBJ2-6	TRBV7-9	.	TRBD1	CASSLGGQGFSGANVLTF	TGTGCCAGCAGCTTAGGGGGACAGGGATTCTCTGGGGCCAACGTCCTGACTTTC
14	TRBJ1-4	TRBV2	.	TRBD1	CASSADREDEKLFF	TGTGCCAGCAGTGCGGACAGGGAGGATGAAAAACTGTTTTTT
14	TRBJ1-4	TRBV20-1	many	.	CSASGAGYNEKLFF	TGCAGTGCTAGTGGCGCTGGGTATAATGAAAAACTGTTTTTT
15	TRBJ2-7	TRBV18	few	TRBD1	CASSRGQGKRYEQYF	TGTGCCAGCTCACGGGGACAGGGTAAACGCTACGAGCAGTACTTC
15	TRBJ2-7	TRBV6-5	many	.	CASSYGGGGRREQYF	TGTGCCAGCAGTTACGGAGGGGGCGGGCGCCGCGAGCAGTACTTC
13	TRBJ2-5	TRBV19	many	.	CASSIQVQETQYF	TGTGCCAGTAGTATACAGGTCCAAGAGACCCAGTACTTC
15	TRBJ2-5	TRBV5-8	many	.	CASSPPPTVGETQYF	TGTGCCAGCAGCCCTCCACCGACAGTCGGAGAGACCCAGTACTTC
16	TRBJ1-1	TRBV6-5	.	.	CASSLPTAGGLTEASF	TGTGCCAGCAGTCTCCCCACTGCCGGGGGGCTCACTGAAGCTTCCTTT
11	TRBJ2-5	TRBV7-2	.	.	CASSLDRYSYF	TGTGCCAGCAGCCTCGACAGGTACTCCTACTTC
15	TRBJ2-2	TRBV2	.	TRBD2	CASSGAGANTGELFF	TGTGCCAGCAGTGGGGCGGGGGCGAACACCGGGGAGCTGTTTTTT
16	TRBJ2-2	TRBV7-9	many	TRBD2	CASRGLAFLGTGELFF	TGTGCCAGCAGGGGACTAGCGTTTTTGGGCACCGGGGAGCTGTTTTTT
13	TRBJ1-2	TRBV15	.	.	CATSGTPNSGNTF	TGTGCCACCAGCGGGACACCCAACTCTGGAAACACCTTC
12	TRBJ1-2	TRBV9	.	TRBD1	CASSVTGFGYTF	TGTGCCAGCAGCGTGACAGGGTTTGGCTACACCTTC
11	TRBJ1-2	TRBV20-1	.	.	CRGQAGMGYTF	TGCAGGGGGCAGGCAGGCATGGGCTACACCTTC
14	TRBJ1-6	TRBV28	many	TRBD1	CASSGQVINSPLHF	TGTGCCAGCAGTGGACAGGTGATAAATTCACCCCTCCACTTT
14	TRBJ2-7	TRBV5-1	many	TRBD1	CASSEDRELYEQYF	TGCGCCAGCAGCGAAGACAGGGAGCTTTACGAGCAGTACTTC
16	TRBJ1-3	TRBV4-1	.	.	CAGSQEVGRTGNTIYF	TGCGCCGGCAGCCAAGAGGTCGGTAGGACTGGAAACACCATATATTTT
14	TRBJ1-6	TRBV5-1	few	.	CASSLKQENSPLHF	TGCGCCAGCAGCTTAAAACAGGAGAATTCACCCCTCCACTTT
14	TRBJ1-1	TRBV6-5	.	.	CASSYSSGRDEAFF	TGTGCCAGCAGTTACTCGTCAGGGCGAGATGAAGCTTTCTTT
15	TRBJ2-7	TRBV12-3/TRBV12-4	many	TRBD1	CASSMGGTGGPFQYF	TGTGCCAGCAGCATGGGCGGGACAGGGGGACCCTTTCAGTACTTC
14	TRBJ1-2	TRBV6-6	many	.	CASRRGTLEYGYTF	TGTGCCAGCAGGAGGGGGACACTAGAATATGGCTACACCTTC
15	TRBJ1-6	TRBV15	many	.	CATSRDGGVYSPLHF	TGTGCCACCAGCAGAGATGGAGGGGTTTATTCACCCCTCCACTTT
16	TRBJ1-5	TRBV15	.	TRBD1	CATSRGAGGSNQPQHF	TGTGCCACCAGCAGAGGGGCAGGGGGTAGCAATCAGCCCCAGCATTTT
17	TRBJ1-1	TRBV7-8	many	TRBD1	CASSTSLGQGGNTEAFF	TGTGCCAGCAGCACATCCCTCGGACAGGGAGGGAACACTGAAGCTTTCTTT
14	TRBJ1-4	TRBV12-3/TRBV12-4	.	TRBD1	CASSITGGDEKLFF	TGTGCCAGCAGTATTACAGGGGGCGATGAAAAACTGTTTTTT
14	TRBJ1-1	TRBV7-9	many	TRBD1	CASSFGQADSEAFF	TGTGCCAGCAGCTTCGGACAGGCCGACTCTGAAGCTTTCTTT
16	TRBJ1-1	TRBV6-6	.	TRBD1	CAIRGQGTGLNTEAFF	TGTGCCATCAGGGGACAGGGTACAGGTCTGAACACTGAAGCTTTCTTT
13	TRBJ1-4	TRBV19	many	.	CASTGPTNEKLFF	TGTGCCAGTACGGGGCCAACTAATGAAAAACTGTTTTTT
15	TRBJ1-4	TRBV25-1	many	.	CASSEAGWKGEKLFF	TGTGCCAGCAGTGAGGCGGGTTGGAAGGGGGAAAAACTGTTTTTT
13	TRBJ2-3	TRBV20-1	.	.	CSARDGLTDTQYF	TGCAGTGCTAGAGATGGCCTGACAGATACGCAGTATTTT
13	TRBJ2-1	TRBV7-9	.	TRBD2	CATRLAGWDEQFF	TGTGCCACCCGACTAGCGGGGTGGGATGAGCAGTTCTTC
16	TRBJ2-7	TRBV5-1	many	TRBD1	CASSFGTGVTSYEQYF	TGCGCCAGCAGCTTTGGGACAGGGGTAACATCCTACGAGCAGTACTTC
15	TRBJ2-5	TRBV7-2	.	.	CASSLGGTGVETQYF	TGTGCCAGCAGCTTAGGGGGGACTGGGGTGGAGACCCAGTACTTC
12	TRBJ2-7	TRBV29-1	.	TRBD2	CSVGTSGGRQYF	TGCAGCGTTGGTACTAGCGGGGGTCGGCAGTACTTC